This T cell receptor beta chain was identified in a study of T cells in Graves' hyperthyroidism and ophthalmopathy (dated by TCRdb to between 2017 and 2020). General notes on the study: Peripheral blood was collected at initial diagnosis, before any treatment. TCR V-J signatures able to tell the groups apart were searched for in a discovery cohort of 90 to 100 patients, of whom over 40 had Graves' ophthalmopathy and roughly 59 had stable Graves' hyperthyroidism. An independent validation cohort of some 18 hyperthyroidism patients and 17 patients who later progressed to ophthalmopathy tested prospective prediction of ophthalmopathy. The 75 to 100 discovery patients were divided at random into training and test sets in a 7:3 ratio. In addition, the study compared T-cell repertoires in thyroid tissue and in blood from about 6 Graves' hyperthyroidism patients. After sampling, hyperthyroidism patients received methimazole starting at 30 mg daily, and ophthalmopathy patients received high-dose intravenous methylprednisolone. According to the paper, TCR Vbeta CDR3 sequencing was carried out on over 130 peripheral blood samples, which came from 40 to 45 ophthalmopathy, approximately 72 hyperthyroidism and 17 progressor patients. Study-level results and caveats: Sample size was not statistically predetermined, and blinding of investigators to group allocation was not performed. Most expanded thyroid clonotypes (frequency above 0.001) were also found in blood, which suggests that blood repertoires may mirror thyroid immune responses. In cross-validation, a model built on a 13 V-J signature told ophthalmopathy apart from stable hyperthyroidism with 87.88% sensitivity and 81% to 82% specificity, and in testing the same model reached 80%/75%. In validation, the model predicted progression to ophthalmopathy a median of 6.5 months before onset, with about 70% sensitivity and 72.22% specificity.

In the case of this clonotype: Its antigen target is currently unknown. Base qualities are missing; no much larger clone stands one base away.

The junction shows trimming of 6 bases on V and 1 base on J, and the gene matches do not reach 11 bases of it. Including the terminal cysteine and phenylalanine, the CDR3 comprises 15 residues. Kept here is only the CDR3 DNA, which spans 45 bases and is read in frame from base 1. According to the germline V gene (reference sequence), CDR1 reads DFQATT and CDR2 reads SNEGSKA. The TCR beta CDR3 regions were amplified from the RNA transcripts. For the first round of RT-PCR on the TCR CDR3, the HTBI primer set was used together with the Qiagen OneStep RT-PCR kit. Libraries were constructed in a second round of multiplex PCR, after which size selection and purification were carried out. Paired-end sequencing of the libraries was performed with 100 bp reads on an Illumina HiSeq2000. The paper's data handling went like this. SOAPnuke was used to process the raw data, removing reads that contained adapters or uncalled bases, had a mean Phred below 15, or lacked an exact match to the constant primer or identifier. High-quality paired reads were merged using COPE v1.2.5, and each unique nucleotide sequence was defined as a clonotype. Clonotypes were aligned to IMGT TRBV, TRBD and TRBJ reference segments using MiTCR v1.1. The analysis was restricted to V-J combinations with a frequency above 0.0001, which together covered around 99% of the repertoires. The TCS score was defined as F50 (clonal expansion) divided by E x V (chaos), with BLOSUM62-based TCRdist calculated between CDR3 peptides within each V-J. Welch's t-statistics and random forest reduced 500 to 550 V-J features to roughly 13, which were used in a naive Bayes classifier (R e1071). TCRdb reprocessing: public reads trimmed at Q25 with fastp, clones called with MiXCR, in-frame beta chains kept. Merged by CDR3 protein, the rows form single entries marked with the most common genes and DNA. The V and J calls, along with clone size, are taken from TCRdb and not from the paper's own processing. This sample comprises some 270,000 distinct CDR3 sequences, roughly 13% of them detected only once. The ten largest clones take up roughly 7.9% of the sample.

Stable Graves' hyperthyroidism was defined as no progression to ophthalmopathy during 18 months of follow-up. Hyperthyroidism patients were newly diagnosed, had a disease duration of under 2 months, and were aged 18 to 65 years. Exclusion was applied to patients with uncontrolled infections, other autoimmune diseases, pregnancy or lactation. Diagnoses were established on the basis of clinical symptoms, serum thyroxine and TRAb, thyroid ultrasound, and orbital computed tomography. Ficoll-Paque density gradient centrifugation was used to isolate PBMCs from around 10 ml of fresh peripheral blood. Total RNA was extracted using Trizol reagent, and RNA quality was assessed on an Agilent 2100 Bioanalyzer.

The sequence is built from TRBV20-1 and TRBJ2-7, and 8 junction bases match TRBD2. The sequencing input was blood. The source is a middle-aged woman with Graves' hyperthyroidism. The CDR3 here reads CSANPLAGGSYEQYF. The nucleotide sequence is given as TGCAGTGCCAACCCTCTGGCGGGAGGTTCCTACGAGCAGTACTTC.